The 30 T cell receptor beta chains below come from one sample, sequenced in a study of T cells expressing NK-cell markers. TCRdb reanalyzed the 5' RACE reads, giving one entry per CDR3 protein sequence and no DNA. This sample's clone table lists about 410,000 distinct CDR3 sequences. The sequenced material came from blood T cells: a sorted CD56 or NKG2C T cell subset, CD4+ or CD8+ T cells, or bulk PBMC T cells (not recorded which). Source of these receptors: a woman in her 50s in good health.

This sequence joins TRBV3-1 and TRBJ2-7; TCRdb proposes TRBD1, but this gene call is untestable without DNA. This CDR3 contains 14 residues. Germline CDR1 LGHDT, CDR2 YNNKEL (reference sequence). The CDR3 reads CASSQGTPAGEQYF.

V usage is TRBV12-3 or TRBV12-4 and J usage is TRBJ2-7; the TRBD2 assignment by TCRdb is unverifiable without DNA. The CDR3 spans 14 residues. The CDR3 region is CASSLGTRGDEQYF.

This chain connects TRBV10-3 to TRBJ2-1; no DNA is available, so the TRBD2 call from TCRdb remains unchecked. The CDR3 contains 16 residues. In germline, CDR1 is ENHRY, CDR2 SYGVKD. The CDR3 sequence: CAISAGLAGIHNEQFF.

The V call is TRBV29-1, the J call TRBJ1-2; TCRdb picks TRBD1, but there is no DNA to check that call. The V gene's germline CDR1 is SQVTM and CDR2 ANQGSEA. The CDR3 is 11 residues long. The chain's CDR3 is CSAQGAGGYTF.

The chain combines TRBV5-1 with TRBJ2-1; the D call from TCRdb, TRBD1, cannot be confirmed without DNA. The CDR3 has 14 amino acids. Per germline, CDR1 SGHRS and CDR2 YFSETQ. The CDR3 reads CASSLGGTGDGQFF.

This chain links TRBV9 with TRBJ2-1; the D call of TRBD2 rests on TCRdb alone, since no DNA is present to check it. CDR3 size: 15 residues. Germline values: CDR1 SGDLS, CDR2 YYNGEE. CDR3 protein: CASSVAASADYEQFF.

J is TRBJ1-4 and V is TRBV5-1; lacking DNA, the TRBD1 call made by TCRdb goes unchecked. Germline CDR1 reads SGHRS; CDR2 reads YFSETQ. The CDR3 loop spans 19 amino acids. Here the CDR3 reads CASSLTRTGGMGTNEKLFF.

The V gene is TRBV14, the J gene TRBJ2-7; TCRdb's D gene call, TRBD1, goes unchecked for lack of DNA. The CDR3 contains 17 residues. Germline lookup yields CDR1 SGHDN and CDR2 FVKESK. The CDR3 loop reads CASSQARGTGSSREQYF.

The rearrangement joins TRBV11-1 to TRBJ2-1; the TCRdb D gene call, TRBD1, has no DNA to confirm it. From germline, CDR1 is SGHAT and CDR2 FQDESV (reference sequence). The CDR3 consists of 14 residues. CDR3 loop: CASSLGPGNNEQFF.

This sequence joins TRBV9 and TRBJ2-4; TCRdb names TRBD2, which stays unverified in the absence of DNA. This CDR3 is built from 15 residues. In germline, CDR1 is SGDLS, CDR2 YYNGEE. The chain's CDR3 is CASSVHFGEGNIQYF. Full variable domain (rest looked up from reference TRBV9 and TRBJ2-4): DSGVTQTPKHLITATGQRVTLRCSPRSGDLSVYWYQQSLDQGLQFLIQYYNGEERAKGNILERFSAQQFPDLHSELNLSSLELGDSALYFCASSVHFGEGNIQYFGAGTRLSVL.

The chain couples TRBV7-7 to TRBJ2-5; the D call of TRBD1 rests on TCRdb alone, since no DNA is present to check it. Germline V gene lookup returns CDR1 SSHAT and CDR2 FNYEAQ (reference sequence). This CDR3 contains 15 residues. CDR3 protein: CASSLQGRLEETQYF.

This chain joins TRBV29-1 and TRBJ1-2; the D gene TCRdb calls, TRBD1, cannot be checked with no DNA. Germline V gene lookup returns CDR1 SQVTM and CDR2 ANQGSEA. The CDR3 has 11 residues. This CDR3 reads CSYWDGYGYTF.

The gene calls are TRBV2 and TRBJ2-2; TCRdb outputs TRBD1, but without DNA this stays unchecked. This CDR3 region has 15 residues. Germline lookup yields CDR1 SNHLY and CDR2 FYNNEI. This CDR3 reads CASEPGQGGTGELFF.

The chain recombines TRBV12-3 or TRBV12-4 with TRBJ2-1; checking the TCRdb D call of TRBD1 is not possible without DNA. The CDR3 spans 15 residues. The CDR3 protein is CASSLGGGGYNEQFF.

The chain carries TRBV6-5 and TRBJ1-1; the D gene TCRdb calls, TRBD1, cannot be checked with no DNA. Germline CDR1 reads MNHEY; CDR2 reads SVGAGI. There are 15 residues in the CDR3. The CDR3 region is CASSPPTGRNTEAFF.

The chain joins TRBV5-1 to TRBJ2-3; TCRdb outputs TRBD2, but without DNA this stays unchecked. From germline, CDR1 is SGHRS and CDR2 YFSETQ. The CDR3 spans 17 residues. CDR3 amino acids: CASSPELSGAVADTQYF.

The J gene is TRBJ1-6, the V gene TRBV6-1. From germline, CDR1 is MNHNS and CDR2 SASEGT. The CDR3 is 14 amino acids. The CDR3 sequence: CASEESSYNSPLHF.

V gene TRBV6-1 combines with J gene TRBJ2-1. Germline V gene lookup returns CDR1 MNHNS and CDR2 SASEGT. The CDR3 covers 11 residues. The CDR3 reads CASEWSDEQFF.

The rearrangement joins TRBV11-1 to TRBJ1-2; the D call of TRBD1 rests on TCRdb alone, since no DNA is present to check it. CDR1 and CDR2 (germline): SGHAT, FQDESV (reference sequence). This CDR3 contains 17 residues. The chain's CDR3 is CASSSRWGQFTNYGYTF. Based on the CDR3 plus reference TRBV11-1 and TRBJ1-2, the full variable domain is EAEVAQSPRYKITEKSQAVAFWCDPISGHATLYWYRQILGQGPELLVQFQDESVVDDSQLPKDRFSAERLKGVDSTLKIQPAELGDSAMYLCASSSRWGQFTNYGYTFGSGTRLTVV.

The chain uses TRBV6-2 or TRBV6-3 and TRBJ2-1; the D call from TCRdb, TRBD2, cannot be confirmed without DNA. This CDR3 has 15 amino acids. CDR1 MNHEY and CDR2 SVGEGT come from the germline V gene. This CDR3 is CASSYSRTSGNEQFF.

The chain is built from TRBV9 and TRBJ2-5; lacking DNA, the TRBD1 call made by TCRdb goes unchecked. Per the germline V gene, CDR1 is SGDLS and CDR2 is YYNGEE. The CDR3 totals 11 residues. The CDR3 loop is CASDRWKTQYF.

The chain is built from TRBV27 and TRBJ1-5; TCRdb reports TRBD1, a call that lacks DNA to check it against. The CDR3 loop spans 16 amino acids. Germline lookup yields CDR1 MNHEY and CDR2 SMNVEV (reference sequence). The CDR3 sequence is CASSFSGRTGHQPQHF.

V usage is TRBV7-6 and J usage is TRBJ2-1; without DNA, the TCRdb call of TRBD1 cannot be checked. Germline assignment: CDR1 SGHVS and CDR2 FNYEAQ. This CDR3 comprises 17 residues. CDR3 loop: CASSYAPGGISYNEQFF. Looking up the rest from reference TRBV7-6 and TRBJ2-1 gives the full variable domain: GAGVSQSPRYKVTKRGQDVALRCDPISGHVSLYWYRQALGQGPEFLTYFNYEAQQDKSGLPNDRFSAERPEGSISTLTIQRTEQRDSAMYRCASSYAPGGISYNEQFFGPGTRLTVL.

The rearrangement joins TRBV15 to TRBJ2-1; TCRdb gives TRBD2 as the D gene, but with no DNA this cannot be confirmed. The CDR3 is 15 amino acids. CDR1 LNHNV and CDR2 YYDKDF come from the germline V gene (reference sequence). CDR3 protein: CATSRDAPPGNEQFF.

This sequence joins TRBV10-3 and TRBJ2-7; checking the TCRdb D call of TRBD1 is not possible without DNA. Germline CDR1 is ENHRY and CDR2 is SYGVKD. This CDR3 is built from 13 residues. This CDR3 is CAISVSPGYEQYF.

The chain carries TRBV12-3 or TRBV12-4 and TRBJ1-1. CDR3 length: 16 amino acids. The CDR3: CASSREGQPGNTEAFF.

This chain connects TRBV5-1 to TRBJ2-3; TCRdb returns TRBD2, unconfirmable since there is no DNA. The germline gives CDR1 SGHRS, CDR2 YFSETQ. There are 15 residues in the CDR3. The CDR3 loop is CASSLVQGLPDTQYF.

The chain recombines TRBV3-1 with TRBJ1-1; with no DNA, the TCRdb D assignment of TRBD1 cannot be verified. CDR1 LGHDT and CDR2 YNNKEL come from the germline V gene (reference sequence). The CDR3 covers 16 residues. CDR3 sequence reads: CASSHPAGTALSRAFF.

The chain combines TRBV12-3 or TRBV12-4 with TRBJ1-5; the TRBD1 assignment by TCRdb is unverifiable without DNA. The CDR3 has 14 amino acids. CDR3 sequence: CASSHREGNQPQHF.

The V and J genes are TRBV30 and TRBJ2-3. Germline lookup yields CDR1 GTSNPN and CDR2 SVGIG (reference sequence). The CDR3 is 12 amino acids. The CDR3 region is CAWSVQEDTQYF.